These 23 T cell receptor beta chains originate from one sample sequenced in a study of blood T cells in healthy people across ages. For the second PCR, which ran for roughly 6 to 11 cycles, a sample-barcoded 5' primer and a J-beta primer mix were used. TCRdb passed the 5' RACE reads through MiXCR, listing each CDR3 protein once. The data show about 1,600,000 distinct CDR3 sequences, 35% to 45% seen once. Sequenced sample: blood. All receptors come from a woman under 30 in good health.

The chain carries TRBV7-9 and TRBJ1-1; D unclear. This CDR3 contains 12 residues. The V and J ends lost 2 bases and 7 bases respectively, with 8 bases between them. Germline CDR1 is SEHNR and CDR2 is FQNEAQ (reference sequence). The CDR3: CASSLTRHEAFF. The CDR3 DNA reads as TGTGCCAGCAGCTTAACGAGACATGAAGCTTTCTTT.

This clonotype turned up a few times. V usage is TRBV20-1 and J usage is TRBJ2-7, with D possibly TRBD1 on 5 matching bases. The CDR3 consists of 16 residues. Germline assignment: CDR1 DFQATT and CDR2 SNEGSKA (reference sequence). V dropped 6 bases and J dropped 0 bases, with 21 bases sitting between them. The CDR3 spells CSAVEERTQSSYEQYF. The DNA of the CDR3 is TGCAGTGCGGTCGAGGAACGGACACAAAGCTCCTACGAGCAGTACTTC.

The chain has TRBV20-1 and TRBJ2-3, with 16 bases matching TRBD2. The CDR3 consists of 18 residues. With 4 bases clipped from V and 5 bases from J, the junction kept 12 bases outside the gene matches. Germline-derived CDR1 and CDR2 are DFQATT and SNEGSKA (reference sequence). CDR3 region: CSANWGLAGGKGKDTQYF. The CDR3 coding sequence is TGCAGTGCTAACTGGGGACTAGCGGGAGGGAAGGGAAAAGATACGCAGTATTTT.

The chain links TRBV27 to TRBJ2-7, with 7 bases that match TRBD1. Losses at the gene ends were 4 bases for V and 2 bases for J; bases not matched to a gene: 17. The CDR3 totals 18 residues. Per germline, CDR1 MNHEY and CDR2 SMNVEV (reference sequence). The CDR3 nucleotides are TGTGCCAGCAGTTCGCCCCGGCCTTTCAGGGGGATCCCCTACGAGCAGTACTTC. Amino acids: CASSSPRPFRGIPYEQYF.

A word on this clonotype: A much larger clonotype is one base distant, so this may be a read error. For the CDR3, the DNA is TGTGCCAGCAGCTCAACGGGTTCGGGCTATGGCAACACCTTC. Protein sequence: CASSSTGSGYGNTF. The chain uses TRBV7-2 and TRBJ1-2; unclear D gene. In germline, CDR1 is SGHTA, CDR2 FQGNSA. The CDR3 has 14 amino acids.

This clonotype was seen a handful of times. CDR3 DNA: TGTGCCTTCCGGGACAACAAAGAGACCCAGTACTTC. It encodes CAFRDNKETQYF. The genes are TRBV6-1 and TRBJ2-5; D possibly corresponds to TRBD1 (6 bases). Trimming took 11 bases from V and 3 from J, leaving 13 bases between them. The CDR3 is made up of 12 amino acids. CDR1 MNHNS and CDR2 SASEGT come from the germline V gene.

This chain joins TRBV11-2 and TRBJ2-5; D uncertain. The end of the DNA is better explained by TRBJ2-7, so the J call may be wrong. This CDR3 spans 14 amino acids. Germline V gene sequence: CDR1 SGHAT, CDR2 FQNNGV. This CDR3 reads CASSLGTSPHEQYF. The DNA of the CDR3 is TGTGCCAGCAGCTTAGGGACCTCACCTCACGAGCAGTACTTC.

This clonotype was seen a few times. The V call is TRBV5-1, the J call TRBJ2-3; 7 bases are a match to TRBD1. This CDR3 spans 16 amino acids. Germline V gene sequence: CDR1 SGHRS, CDR2 YFSETQ. Trimming took 3 bases from V and 1 from J; bases not matched to a gene: 8. Here the CDR3 reads CASSSAWTGGTDTQYF. Written as DNA, the CDR3 is TGCGCCAGCAGCTCCGCATGGACAGGCGGCACAGATACGCAGTATTTT.

This clonotype showed up many times. V and J are TRBV6-6 and TRBJ2-1; D may match TRBD1 or TRBD2 (6 bases each). The CDR3 has 14 amino acids. Trimming took 7 bases from V and 6 from J, leaving 16 bases between them. Germline values: CDR1 MNHNY, CDR2 SVGAGI (reference sequence). The CDR3 sequence: CASTNGGLSNEQFF. CDR3 nucleotide sequence: TGTGCCAGCACCAACGGGGGCCTAAGCAATGAGCAGTTCTTC.

This clonotype was recorded a few times. The chain has TRBV6-2 or TRBV6-3 and TRBJ2-3, with 11 bases that match TRBD2. The CDR3 contains 15 residues. Germline CDR1 and CDR2: MNHEY and SVGEGT. V was pared by 1 base and J by 5 bases, with 2 bases of the junction left unmatched. CDR3 coding DNA: TGTGCCAGCAGTTACTGGACTAGCGGGCGAGATACGCAGTATTTT. It codes for CASSYWTSGRDTQYF.

A note on this clonotype: One junction end disagrees with the germline gene, perhaps due to a read error. The chain carries TRBV5-1 and TRBJ2-4; 7 nucleotides match TRBD1. The CDR3 covers 15 residues. Per the germline V gene, CDR1 is SGHRS and CDR2 is YFSETQ. DNA of the CDR3: TGCGCCAGCAGGTTGGGACAGTTAGCCAAAAACATTCAGTACTTC. Residues: CASRLGQLAKNIQYF.

This clonotype came up a few times. The chain recombines TRBV5-1 with TRBJ2-1; 7 nucleotides line up with TRBD1. This CDR3 is 15 amino acids long. Germline loops: CDR1 SGHRS, CDR2 YFSETQ. V dropped 5 bases and J dropped 4; count of bases not matched to a gene: 9. CDR3 amino acids: CASRSAGTEYNEQFF. The CDR3 DNA follows: TGCGCCAGCAGGTCCGCCGGGACAGAATACAATGAGCAGTTCTTC. The full variable domain, with the rest looked up from reference TRBV5-1 and TRBJ2-1, is KAGVTQTPRYLIKTRGQQVTLSCSPISGHRSVSWYQQTPGQGLQFLFEYFSETQRNKGNFPGRFSGRQFSNSRSEMNVSTLELGDSALYLCASRSAGTEYNEQFFGPGTRLTVL.

This rearrangement joins TRBV13 to TRBJ2-1; D gene ambiguous. The CDR3 sequence is 13 residues long. The V end was cut by 0 bases, the J end by 10 bases, with 10 bases between. From germline, CDR1 is PRHDT and CDR2 FYEKMQ (reference sequence). The CDR3 DNA reads TGTGCCAGCAGCTTAGGGGGGTCGGCCGAGCAGTTCTTC. Translating it yields CASSLGGSAEQFF.

The chain recombines TRBV4-1 with TRBJ2-5; the D is unclear. The CDR3 loop spans 14 amino acids. V was trimmed by 1 base and J by 2 bases, leaving 8 bases between them. Looked up from germline, CDR1 is MGHRA and CDR2 is YSYEKL. The DNA of the CDR3 is TGCGCCAGCAGCCAAGGGGCTAGTCAAGAGACCCAGTACTTC. Protein sequence: CASSQGASQETQYF.

This clonotype was observed a handful of times. The chain couples TRBV7-2 to TRBJ1-1; D unresolved. Trimming stripped 2 bases from V and 10 bases from J, with 11 bases between. Germline CDR1 SGHTA, CDR2 FQGNSA. The CDR3 extends over 12 amino acids. CDR3: CASSLYPAGAFF. The CDR3 DNA is TGTGCCAGCAGCTTATATCCGGCCGGAGCTTTCTTT.

V usage is TRBV4-1 and J usage is TRBJ2-5, with D tentatively TRBD2 (6 bases). This CDR3 has 17 residues. Germline V CDR1 and CDR2: MGHRA, YSYEKL. V was cut by 0 bases and J by 4 bases, with 18 bases left in between. DNA of the CDR3: TGCGCCAGCAGCCAAGATCGGGAACTAGCCCCAGGAGAGACCCAGTACTTC. It codes for CASSQDRELAPGETQYF.

The chain combines TRBV2 with TRBJ2-1; D is ambiguous. This CDR3 region has 14 residues. Germline CDR1 SNHLY, CDR2 FYNNEI. The V gene lost 3 bases and the J gene lost 9 bases, with 15 bases spanning the gap. CDR3 DNA: TGTGCCAGCAGTGACGCGTTTATGGGATTTGAGCAGTTCTTC. It yields the protein CASSDAFMGFEQFF.

The chain links TRBV20-1 to TRBJ1-1; weak D call: TRBD1 (5 bases). Germline loops: CDR1 DFQATT, CDR2 SNEGSKA (reference sequence). The CDR3 is 12 amino acids. Deletions cut 4 bases from V and 1 base from J, with 7 bases between. Here the CDR3 DNA reads TGCAGTGCTAACGACAGGAACACTGAAGCTTTCTTT. Protein sequence: CSANDRNTEAFF.

The chain is built from TRBV30 and TRBJ2-3, with D uncertain. V was pared by 1 base and J by 2 bases, with 7 bases between. The CDR3 is 13 residues long. The germline V gene has CDR1 GTSNPN and CDR2 SVGIG (reference sequence). CDR3 sequence reads: CAWSEVVTDTQYF. CDR3 nucleotide sequence: TGTGCCTGGAGTGAGGTGGTCACAGATACGCAGTATTTT. The variable domain in full, with the rest retrieved from reference TRBV30 and TRBJ2-3, is SQTIHQWPATLVQPVGSPLSLECTVEGTSNPNLYWYRQAAGRGLQLLFYSVGIGQISSEVPQNLSASRPQDRQFILSSKKLLLSDSGFYLCAWSEVVTDTQYFGPGTRLTVL.

This clonotype occurred a few times. The chain recombines TRBV12-3 or TRBV12-4 with TRBJ2-1; TRBD2 aligns across 10 bases. The CDR3 covers 18 residues. The V gene end was trimmed by 5 bases and the J gene end by 0 bases; junction bases not matched to a gene: 10. Here the CDR3 reads CASSLGLADWSSYNEQFF. In DNA, the CDR3 is TGTGCCAGCAGTCTCGGACTAGCGGACTGGAGCTCCTACAATGAGCAGTTCTTC.

This chain links TRBV10-3 with TRBJ2-7; D is unclear. V dropped 2 bases and J dropped 3 bases, with 8 bases sitting between them. This CDR3 comprises 13 residues. Germline V gene lookup returns CDR1 ENHRY and CDR2 SYGVKD. The CDR3 DNA reads as TGTGCCATCAGTGAGACTGCAGACTACGAGCAGTACTTC. Translating it yields CAISETADYEQYF.

For this clonotype: The junction does not match germline at one end; this may be a read error. The genes are TRBV7-2 and TRBJ2-5; TRBD2 matches 7 bases. The DNA matches TRBJ2-1 better at its end, which makes the J call doubtful. The germline CDR1 and CDR2 sequences are SGHTA and FQGNSA. This CDR3 has 15 amino acids. CDR3 loop: CASSPLAGSPGTQFF. CDR3 DNA: TGCGCCAGCAGCCCGTTAGCGGGTAGCCCCGGGACCCAGTTCTTC.

The CDR3 here is CASSTTGTLYEQYF. In DNA form, the CDR3 reads TGTGCCAGCAGTACTACGGGGACCCTCTACGAGCAGTACTTC. The chain couples TRBV2 to TRBJ2-4; D possibly matches TRBD1 or TRBD2 (5 bases each). The closer fit of TRBJ2-7 to the DNA end suggests the J call may be wrong. CDR1 is SNHLY, CDR2 FYNNEI, per germline. The CDR3 has 14 residues.